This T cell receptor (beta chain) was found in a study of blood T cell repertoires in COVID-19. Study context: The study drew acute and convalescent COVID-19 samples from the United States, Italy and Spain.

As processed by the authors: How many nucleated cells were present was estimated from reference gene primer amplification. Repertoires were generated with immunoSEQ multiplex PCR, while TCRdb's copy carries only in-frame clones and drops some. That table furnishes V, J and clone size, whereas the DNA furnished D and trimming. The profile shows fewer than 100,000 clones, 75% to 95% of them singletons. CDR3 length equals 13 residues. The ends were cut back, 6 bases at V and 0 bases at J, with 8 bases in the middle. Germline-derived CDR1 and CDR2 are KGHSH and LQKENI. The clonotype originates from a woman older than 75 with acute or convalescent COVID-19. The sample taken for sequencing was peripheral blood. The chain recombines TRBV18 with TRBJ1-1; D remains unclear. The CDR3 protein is CASSGDMNTEAFF. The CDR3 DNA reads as TGTGCCAGCTCGGGCGACATGAACACTGAAGCTTTCTTT.